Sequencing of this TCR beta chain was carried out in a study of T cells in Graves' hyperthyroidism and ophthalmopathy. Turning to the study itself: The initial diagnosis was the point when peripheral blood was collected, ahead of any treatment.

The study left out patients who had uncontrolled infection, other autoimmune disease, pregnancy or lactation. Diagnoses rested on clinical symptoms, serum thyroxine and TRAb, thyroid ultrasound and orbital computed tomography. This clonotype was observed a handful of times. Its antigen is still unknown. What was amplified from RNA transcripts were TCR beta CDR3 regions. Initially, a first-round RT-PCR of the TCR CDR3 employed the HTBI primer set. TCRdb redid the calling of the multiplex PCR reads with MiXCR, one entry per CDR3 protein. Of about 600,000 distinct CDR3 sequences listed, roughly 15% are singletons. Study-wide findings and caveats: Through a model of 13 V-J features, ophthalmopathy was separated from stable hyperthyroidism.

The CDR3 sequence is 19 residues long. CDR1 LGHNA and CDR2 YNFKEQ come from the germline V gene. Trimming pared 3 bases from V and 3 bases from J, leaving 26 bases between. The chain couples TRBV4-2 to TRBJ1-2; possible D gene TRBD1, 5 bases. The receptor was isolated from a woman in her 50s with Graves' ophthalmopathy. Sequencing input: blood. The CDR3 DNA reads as TGTGCCAGCAGCCACGTGGGGGAGGTCCCAGATCGGGGGGACTATGGCTACACCTTC. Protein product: CASSHVGEVPDRGDYGYTF.